This T cell receptor beta chain was documented in a study of cytomegalovirus exposure and HLA in healthy donors. Trimming took off 0 bases at V and 3 bases at J, with 18 bases between the two ends. Germline V gene data show CDR1 as KGHSH and CDR2 as LQKENI. The CDR3 length is 18 residues. Researchers ran the PCR with 60 Vbeta and 13 Jbeta primers. The repertoire was sequenced with immunoSEQ multiplex PCR; TCRdb's copy has only in-frame clones and lacks some. The sample holds approximately 160,000 clones; around 68% are singletons and the top ten take over 1.2%. The sample taken for sequencing was PBMCs. This receptor was taken from a man between 50 and 59 years old in good health and CMV-seronegative. This sequence joins TRBV18 and TRBJ2-1; D remains unclear. CDR3 sequence reads: CASSPPPWWRPFYNEQFF. The CDR3 DNA follows: TGTGCCAGCTCACCACCCCCCTGGTGGCGGCCATTCTACAATGAGCAGTTCTTC.